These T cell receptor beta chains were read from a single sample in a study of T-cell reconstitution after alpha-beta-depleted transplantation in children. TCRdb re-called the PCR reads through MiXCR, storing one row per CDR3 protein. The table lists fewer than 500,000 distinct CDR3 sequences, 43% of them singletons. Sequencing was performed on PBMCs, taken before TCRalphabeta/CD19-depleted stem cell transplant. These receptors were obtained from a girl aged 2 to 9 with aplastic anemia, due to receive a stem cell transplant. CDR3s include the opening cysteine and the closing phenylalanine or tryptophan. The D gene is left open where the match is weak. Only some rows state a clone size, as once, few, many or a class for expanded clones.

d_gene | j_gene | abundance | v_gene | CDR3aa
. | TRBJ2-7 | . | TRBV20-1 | CSAREFSAGREQYF
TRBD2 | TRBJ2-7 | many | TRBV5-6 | CASSLGGTSGYEQYF
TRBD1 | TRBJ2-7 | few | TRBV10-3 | CAVSDRGLLNEQYF
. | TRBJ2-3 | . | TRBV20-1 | CSQASPSEDTQYF
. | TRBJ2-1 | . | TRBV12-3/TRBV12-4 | CASSLTPRRAGNEQFF
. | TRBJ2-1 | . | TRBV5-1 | CASSLTSAGGSEQFF
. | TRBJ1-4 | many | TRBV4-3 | CASSSQGLEDEKLFF
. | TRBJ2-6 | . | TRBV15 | CATSRDLSSGANVLTF
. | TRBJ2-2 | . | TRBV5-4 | CASSFLTAATGELFF
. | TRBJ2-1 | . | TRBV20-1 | CSARRRDAYNEQFF
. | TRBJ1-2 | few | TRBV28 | CASSLSGPSYGYTF
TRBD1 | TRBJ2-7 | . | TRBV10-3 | CAISEPAGTGTYEQYF
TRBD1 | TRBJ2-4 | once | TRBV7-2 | CASSLAGQGVNIQYF
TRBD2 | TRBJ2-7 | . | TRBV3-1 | CASSQELTGLAHLEQYF
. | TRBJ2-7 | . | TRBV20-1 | CSAEWGAKILEQYF
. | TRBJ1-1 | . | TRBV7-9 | CASSYQGLEAFF
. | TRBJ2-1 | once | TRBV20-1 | CSANRGPPGSEQFF
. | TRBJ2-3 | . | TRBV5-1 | CASSGVRAFNTDTQYF
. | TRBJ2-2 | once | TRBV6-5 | CASSYSSGNTGELFF
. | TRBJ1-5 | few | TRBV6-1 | CASSESIPRLSQPQHF
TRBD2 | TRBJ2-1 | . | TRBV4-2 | CASSQEASGTSYNEQFF
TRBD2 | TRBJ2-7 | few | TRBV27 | CASRVLAGVREQYF
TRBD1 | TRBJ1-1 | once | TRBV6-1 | CASSEGMGTDAFF
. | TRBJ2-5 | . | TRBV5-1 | CASGVDGRTQETQYF
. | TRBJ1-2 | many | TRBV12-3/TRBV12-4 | CASSLEQNYGYTF
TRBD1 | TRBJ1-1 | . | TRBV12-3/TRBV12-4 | CASSTHRGLGAFF
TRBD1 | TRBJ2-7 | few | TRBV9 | CASSVGMNRGLKDEQYF
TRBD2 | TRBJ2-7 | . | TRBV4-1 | CASSQKGGNIAGEFYEQYF
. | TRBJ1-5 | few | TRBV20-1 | CSARDVGRNQPQHF
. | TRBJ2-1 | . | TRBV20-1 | CSARDRRSSYNEQFF
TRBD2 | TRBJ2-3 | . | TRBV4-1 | CASSTLAGGSTDTQYF
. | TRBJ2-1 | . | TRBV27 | CASSLYGSNNEQFF
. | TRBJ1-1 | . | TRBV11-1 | CASSLANLRDTNLNTEAFF
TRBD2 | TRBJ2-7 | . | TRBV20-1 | CSASPSGRAVNEQYF
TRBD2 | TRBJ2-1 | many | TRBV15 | CATGLAVNEQFF
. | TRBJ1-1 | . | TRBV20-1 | CSAEALGSGNTEAFF
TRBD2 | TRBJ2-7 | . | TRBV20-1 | CSASRGRASSGQYF
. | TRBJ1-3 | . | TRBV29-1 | CSVEAGADGNTIYF
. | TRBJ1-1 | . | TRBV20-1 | CSARIRLWDTEAFF